The clone carrying this T cell receptor (beta chain) was seen once. Germline V gene lookup returns CDR1 SQVTM and CDR2 ANQGSEA. The CDR3 contains 11 residues. Trimming cost V 6 bases and J 2 bases, with 7 bases left between them. The data belong to a study of blood T cell repertoires in COVID-19. The wider study: Specimens from acute and convalescent COVID-19 originated in the United States, Italy and Spain. The cDNA or gDNA used as material had been derived from T cells, B-cell-depleted T cells, or PBMCs.

Study processing details: Researchers report that nucleated cell counts were estimated from reference gene primer amplification. Profiling relied on immunoSEQ multiplex PCR, and the TCRdb table lists in-frame clones only, not all of them. The V and J calls and clone size are taken from that table; D and trimming were inferred from the DNA. The data show approximately 210,000 clones, with less than 90% seen just once and more than 1.5% held by the top ten. The V gene is TRBV29-1, the J gene TRBJ1-1; D remains ambiguous. The receptor comes from a man between 70 and 80 years old with acute or convalescent COVID-19. Sequencing was carried out using peripheral blood. The CDR3 sequence is CSVRVNTEAFF. CDR3 nucleotides: TGCAGCGTGAGGGTTAACACTGAAGCTTTCTTT.